These T cell receptor beta chains were read from a single sample in a study of response to subunit inactivated influenza vaccine. TCRdb recomputed calls from the RT-PCR reads with MiXCR, one row per CDR3 protein. The sample consists of around 250,000 distinct CDR3 sequences, 9.5% to 15% of them appearing once. The material was non-naive T cells sorted from PBMCs, obtained roughly 2 weeks before vaccination. The receptors were gathered from a man aged 45-65 years who received an inactivated influenza vaccine. Both conserved end residues are part of each CDR3. Fields, in order: J gene, clone size, D gene, V gene, CDR3 protein, CDR3 DNA. D genes are given only for firm matches. The listing skips clone size in some rows; elsewhere it reads once, few, many or a size class.

TRBJ2-2	many	.	TRBV5-5	CASSFAVREHTGELFF	TGTGCCAGCAGCTTCGCCGTGAGAGAGCACACCGGGGAGCTGTTTTTT
TRBJ1-1	few	.	TRBV4-1	CASSQDAIRSLLNTEAFF	TGCGCCAGCAGCCAAGATGCAATCAGGAGCCTTTTGAACACTGAAGCTTTCTTT
TRBJ1-2	.	.	TRBV6-2/TRBV6-3	CASSWTRYGYTF	TGTGCCAGCAGTTGGACCCGCTATGGCTACACCTTC
TRBJ2-4	.	.	TRBV7-9	CASSRKDQGGWGNIQYF	TGTGCCAGCAGCCGCAAAGACCAGGGTGGGTGGGGAAACATTCAGTACTTC
TRBJ2-3	.	TRBD2	TRBV19	CATSGSADTQYF	TGTGCAACAAGCGGGAGTGCAGATACGCAGTATTTT
TRBJ1-1	once	TRBD1	TRBV25-1	CASGTVNTEAFF	TGTGCCAGCGGGACAGTGAACACTGAAGCTTTCTTT
TRBJ1-6	.	.	TRBV7-2	CASSLDTRAVDSPLHF	TGTGCCAGCAGCTTAGATACCAGGGCAGTTGATTCACCCCTCCACTTT
TRBJ2-2	few	.	TRBV11-3	CASSSRGPNTGELFF	TGTGCCAGCAGCTCCAGGGGTCCAAACACCGGGGAGCTGTTTTTT
TRBJ2-7	.	.	TRBV28	CASSPGLSYEEYF	TGTGCCAGCAGCCCCGGGCTTTCCTACGAGGAGTACTTC
TRBJ2-1	.	TRBD1	TRBV4-3	CASSQQGQGYNEQFF	TGCGCCAGCAGCCAACAGGGACAGGGGTACAATGAGCAGTTCTTC
TRBJ2-3	many	TRBD1	TRBV5-1	CASSLDRGGDTQYF	TGCGCCAGCAGCCTGGACAGGGGAGGAGATACGCAGTATTTT
TRBJ2-3	many	.	TRBV3-1	CASSHVDTQYF	TGTGCCAGCAGCCATGTAGATACGCAGTATTTT
TRBJ2-3	many	.	TRBV5-5	CASSLYRTDTQYF	TGTGCCAGCAGTCTGTATCGGACAGATACGCAGTATTTT
TRBJ2-1	few	.	TRBV7-3	CASSPTYSVLSYNEQFF	TGTGCCAGCAGCCCTACCTATTCTGTCCTATCCTACAATGAGCAGTTCTTC
TRBJ2-5	few	.	TRBV6-2/TRBV6-3	CASSYNSRETQYF	TGTGCCAGCAGTTACAATAGCCGGGAGACCCAGTACTTC
TRBJ1-4	many	.	TRBV6-1	CASRTRISSEKLFF	TGTGCCAGCAGGACGAGGATTTCTTCTGAAAAACTGTTTTTT
TRBJ1-1	many	.	TRBV7-2	CASSSRTGNTEAFF	TGTGCCAGCAGCTCCCGGACGGGGAACACTGAAGCTTTCTTT
TRBJ1-5	.	.	TRBV10-2	CASSPGNQPQHF	TGCGCCAGCAGTCCCGGCAATCAGCCCCAGCATTTT
TRBJ1-1	few	.	TRBV7-9	CASSFRHNTEAFF	TGTGCCAGCAGCTTCAGACATAACACTGAAGCTTTCTTT
TRBJ1-6	few	TRBD1	TRBV5-1	CASSLDLRQGFPPLHF	TGCGCCAGCAGCTTGGATTTGAGACAGGGTTTTCCCCCCCTCCACTTT
TRBJ1-2	many	.	TRBV6-2/TRBV6-3	CASSYLDSNYGYTF	TGTGCCAGCAGTTACTTGGACAGCAACTATGGCTACACCTTC
TRBJ1-4	few	TRBD1	TRBV4-3	CASSQTGGSNEKLFF	TGCGCCAGCAGCCAAACAGGGGGGAGTAATGAAAAACTGTTTTTT
TRBJ1-2	few	.	TRBV6-1	CASSVQPLYGYTF	TGTGCCAGCAGTGTACAGCCTCTCTATGGCTACACCTTC
TRBJ1-1	many	.	TRBV7-8	CASSLEPGFTEAFF	TGTGCCAGCAGCTTAGAGCCAGGGTTCACTGAAGCTTTCTTT
TRBJ2-7	few	TRBD1	TRBV12-3/TRBV12-4	CASTKQGARHEQYF	TGTGCCAGCACCAAACAGGGGGCGCGTCACGAGCAGTACTTC
TRBJ2-3	.	.	TRBV5-4	CASSPSRSTDTQYF	TGTGCCAGCAGCCCCAGTCGGAGCACAGATACGCAGTATTTT
TRBJ2-7	few	.	TRBV20-1	CSAGLTGLREQYF	TGCAGTGCGGGTCTAACGGGGCTTCGGGAGCAGTACTTC
TRBJ1-6	.	TRBD1	TRBV4-3	CASSQDRGQGNSPLHF	TGCGCCAGCAGCCAAGATCGAGGACAGGGTAATTCACCCCTCCACTTT
TRBJ2-5	.	TRBD1	TRBV5-6	CASTIGTVGETQYF	TGTGCCAGCACCATAGGGACAGTAGGCGAGACCCAGTACTTC
TRBJ1-2	few	.	TRBV6-1	CASSESGSYGYTF	TGTGCCAGCAGTGAATCGGGCAGCTATGGCTACACCTTC
TRBJ2-1	.	TRBD1	TRBV24-1	CATSEPGQSNEQFF	TGTGCCACCAGTGAGCCGGGACAGAGCAATGAGCAGTTCTTC
TRBJ2-3	few	TRBD2	TRBV6-5	CASSYERGADTQYF	TGTGCCAGCAGTTACGAGCGGGGCGCAGATACGCAGTATTTT
TRBJ2-2	few	.	TRBV30	CAWKGDLSGELFF	TGTGCCTGGAAAGGGGACCTTTCCGGGGAGCTGTTTTTT
TRBJ2-7	.	TRBD1	TRBV6-1	CASRRQGSYEQYF	TGTGCCAGCAGGAGACAGGGTTCCTACGAGCAGTACTTC
TRBJ2-7	few	.	TRBV10-2	CASSESTFRVPYEQYF	TGCGCCAGCAGTGAGTCGACGTTCAGGGTCCCCTACGAGCAGTACTTC
TRBJ2-2	many	TRBD1	TRBV10-2	CASEPDRVNTGELFF	TGCGCCAGCGAACCGGACAGGGTGAACACCGGGGAGCTGTTTTTT
TRBJ2-5	once	TRBD2	TRBV7-2	CASSPFGTSGGTAQYF	TGTGCCAGCAGCCCGTTCGGGACTAGCGGGGGAACGGCCCAGTACTTC
TRBJ2-7	many	.	TRBV12-3/TRBV12-4	CASRQASSYEQYF	TGTGCCAGCAGGCAGGCTAGCTCCTACGAGCAGTACTTC
TRBJ1-6	.	.	TRBV2	CASRGDSYNSPLHF	TGTGCCAGCAGGGGGGACTCCTATAATTCACCCCTCCACTTT
TRBJ2-2	.	.	TRBV7-8	CASSPGALPTGELFF	TGTGCCAGCAGCCCAGGTGCGCTCCCCACCGGGGAGCTGTTTTTT
TRBJ2-1	.	.	TRBV5-1	CASSFRLEGNEQFF	TGCGCCAGCAGCTTCAGGTTAGAAGGCAATGAGCAGTTCTTC
TRBJ1-6	few	.	TRBV4-3	CASSQHEGHNSPLHF	TGCGCCAGCAGCCAGCACGAGGGCCATAATTCACCCCTCCACTTT
TRBJ2-1	few	.	TRBV2	CASTPRFF	TGTGCCAGCACCCCCAGGTTCTTC
TRBJ1-1	.	TRBD1	TRBV6-2/TRBV6-3	CASSSQGSTEAFF	TGTGCCAGCAGTTCACAGGGGAGTACTGAAGCTTTCTTT
TRBJ2-1	.	.	TRBV19	CASSILQNSYNEQFF	TGTGCCAGTAGTATTCTTCAAAACTCCTACAATGAGCAGTTCTTC
TRBJ2-4	few	.	TRBV7-2	CASSLVAGDIQYF	TGTGCCAGCAGCCTAGTGGCAGGGGACATTCAGTACTTC
TRBJ2-4	few	TRBD1	TRBV5-6	CASSLLSGQGSNF	TGTGCCAGCAGCTTGCTCTCGGGACAGGGGAGTAACTTC
TRBJ1-2	many	.	TRBV12-3/TRBV12-4	CASSFGQTLLSGYTF	TGTGCCAGCAGTTTTGGCCAGACCTTACTCTCTGGCTACACCTTC
TRBJ2-2	.	.	TRBV24-1	CATSDVSGELFF	TGTGCCACCAGTGATGTCTCCGGGGAGCTGTTTTTT
TRBJ2-7	many	TRBD2	TRBV6-5	CASSYEAGGSYEQYF	TGTGCCAGCAGTTACGAAGCGGGGGGCTCCTACGAGCAGTACTTC
TRBJ2-1	few	.	TRBV20-1	CSARKDRNEQFF	TGCAGTGCTAGAAAGGATAGGAATGAGCAGTTCTTC
TRBJ2-5	.	TRBD2	TRBV6-1	CASRILAGGKETQYF	TGTGCCAGCAGGATACTAGCGGGGGGAAAAGAGACCCAGTACTTC
TRBJ2-7	many	TRBD2	TRBV6-5	CASSYIAGPYEQYF	TGTGCCAGCAGTTACATAGCGGGACCCTACGAGCAGTACTTC
TRBJ2-2	few	TRBD2	TRBV4-2	CASSQDRLAGGRTGELFF	TGTGCCAGCAGCCAAGATCGACTAGCGGGGGGAAGGACCGGGGAGCTGTTTTTT
TRBJ2-7	many	.	TRBV18	CASSPYGGASYEQYF	TGTGCCAGCTCACCATACGGGGGTGCGTCCTACGAGCAGTACTTC